These T cell receptor beta chains were read from a single sample in a study of T-cell reconstitution after alpha-beta-depleted transplantation in children. TCRdb used MiXCR to reprocess the PCR reads, holding one entry per CDR3 protein. The sample has fewer than 550,000 distinct CDR3 sequences, roughly an eighth seen once. Sample: PBMCs, mostly from graft donor cells, taken 180 days after TCRalphabeta/CD19-depleted stem cell transplant. The receptors were sampled from a female patient between 2 and 15 years old who had a stem cell transplant for aplastic anemia, so the T cells may come from the graft donor. The CDR3 runs from the conserved cysteine through the conserved F or W. D genes are given only for firm matches. Some rows have no size entry. The others give once, few or many, or a class for an expanded clone.

-	TRBV29-1	few	TRBJ2-2	TGCAGCGTCCAGCCTTTGAACAGGGATAACACCGGGGAGCTGTTTTTT	CSVQPLNRDNTGELFF
TRBD1	TRBV6-5	-	TRBJ2-5	TGTGCCAGCAGTTACCTGGGACAGCCCCGGGAGACCCAGTACTTC	CASSYLGQPRETQYF
TRBD2	TRBV28	few	TRBJ2-7	TGTGCCAGCAGTAGCGGGAGGCTCCCCTACGAGCAGTACTTC	CASSSGRLPYEQYF
-	TRBV7-9	-	TRBJ2-7	TGTGCCAGCAGCCGCCTGCTTGGTAGCGAGACCTACGAGCAGTACTTC	CASSRLLGSETYEQYF
TRBD2	TRBV28	-	TRBJ2-7	TGTGCCAGCAGTTTGGGGGGGGTGGGTACCTACGAGCAGTACTTC	CASSLGGVGTYEQYF
-	TRBV20-1	-	TRBJ1-2	TGCAGTGCTAGCGACTTTAACTATGGCTACACCTTC	CSASDFNYGYTF
-	TRBV10-3	many	TRBJ1-1	TGTGCCATCAGAGCGATCATGAACACTGAAGCTTTCTTT	CAIRAIMNTEAFF
-	TRBV28	-	TRBJ2-3	TGTGCCAGCAGGAGAAAGGGGCCTGATTGGAGCACAGATACGCAGTATTTT	CASRRKGPDWSTDTQYF
-	TRBV20-1	-	TRBJ1-5	TGCAGTGCTAGTAACCTGGGCCAGCCTCATCAGCCCCAGCATTTT	CSASNLGQPHQPQHF
-	TRBV7-2	few	TRBJ2-1	TGTGCCAGCAGCTTTGACGGGCGGAGCTCCTACAATGAGCAGTTCTTC	CASSFDGRSSYNEQFF
-	TRBV7-2	-	TRBJ2-1	TGTGCCAGCAGCTCCGACCTACCTGAGCAGTTCTTC	CASSSDLPEQFF
TRBD2	TRBV5-6	few	TRBJ2-5	TGTGCCAGCAGCTTAGGCGGGAGGGCCGGTGAGACCCAGTACTTC	CASSLGGRAGETQYF
-	TRBV5-1	-	TRBJ1-3	TGCGCCAGCAGCTATGGCCCGGGGACTTCTGGAAACACCATATATTTT	CASSYGPGTSGNTIYF
-	TRBV11-2	few	TRBJ2-7	TGTGCCAGCAGCTTCCTCCGGGACCGGCCCTACGAGCAGTACTTC	CASSFLRDRPYEQYF
-	TRBV5-1	few	TRBJ2-3	TGCGCCAGCAGCTCCCATTCTTGGGGGAGGAGGGATACGCAGTATTTT	CASSSHSWGRRDTQYF
-	TRBV7-2	-	TRBJ1-3	TGTGCCAGCAGCTTAGGGATTTTCCCCTCTGGAAACACCATATATTTT	CASSLGIFPSGNTIYF
TRBD2	TRBV12-3/TRBV12-4	-	TRBJ2-5	TGTGCCAGCAGTTTAGGGGGGACTAGCGGAAAAGGAGAGACCCAGTACTTC	CASSLGGTSGKGETQYF
-	TRBV9	-	TRBJ2-3	TGTGCCAGCAGCGTAGCAGGGGCAGGGGGAGGGGATACGCAGTATTTT	CASSVAGAGGGDTQYF
TRBD1	TRBV5-1	-	TRBJ1-1	TGCGCCAGCATGCCGAGGGGGGACAGGGTTGCTGAAGCTTTCTTT	CASMPRGDRVAEAFF
-	TRBV9	-	TRBJ2-1	TGTGCCAGCAGCGTACAGACCGTCCGCTCCTACAATGAGCAGTTCTTC	CASSVQTVRSYNEQFF
-	TRBV7-2	few	TRBJ1-3	TGTGCCAGCAGCTTAGGGGGACGGTTCTCTGGAAACACCATATATTTT	CASSLGGRFSGNTIYF
TRBD1	TRBV9	-	TRBJ2-5	TGTGCCAGCAGCGCGACAGGGGGGACCCAAGAGACCCAGTACTTC	CASSATGGTQETQYF
TRBD2	TRBV7-3	few	TRBJ2-7	TGTGCCAGCAGCTTAGGGGGGACTAGCGCGGCCTACGAGCAGTACTTC	CASSLGGTSAAYEQYF
-	TRBV2	-	TRBJ2-4	TGTGCCAGCAGTGAAGGAGGAGGGTGGAACATTCAGTACTTC	CASSEGGGWNIQYF
TRBD2	TRBV20-1	few	TRBJ2-1	TGCAGTGTCCCCACCCCGGTCGAACTAGCGGGGCCCTCTGCCTTC	CSVPTPVELAGPSAF
-	TRBV19	-	TRBJ1-4	TGTGCCAGTAATGGTGGGCGATCTGAAAAACTGTTTTTT	CASNGGRSEKLFF
TRBD2	TRBV20-1	few	TRBJ2-3	TGCAGTGCTAACGAACTAGCGGGATGGGGAGGCACAGATACGCAGTATTTT	CSANELAGWGGTDTQYF
TRBD2	TRBV6-1	few	TRBJ2-1	TGTGCCAGCAGCCAACCTTTGGTAGCGGGAGCCCACAATGAGCAGTTCTTC	CASSQPLVAGAHNEQFF
-	TRBV4-3	few	TRBJ1-5	TGCGCCAGCAGCCAAGACCCGGCCCAGCCCCAGCATTTT	CASSQDPAQPQHF
-	TRBV28	many	TRBJ2-5	TGTGCCAGCAGTTTTACGGAGACATCACAAGAGACCCAGTACTTC	CASSFTETSQETQYF
TRBD2	TRBV15	few	TRBJ2-4	TGTGCCACCAGCAGAATTCTAGCGGGAGACCAAAACATTCAGTACTTC	CATSRILAGDQNIQYF
-	TRBV29-1	-	TRBJ2-1	TGCAGCGTCGCCCATTACAATGAGCAGTTCTTC	CSVAHYNEQFF
-	TRBV24-1	few	TRBJ1-5	TGTGCCACCAGTGAAGGCGACAGGACTTTCCAGCATTTT	CATSEGDRTFQHF
-	TRBV5-6	-	TRBJ1-1	TGTGCCAGCAGCTTCCCCAGGGCCGCCTCGAACACTGAAGCTTTCTTT	CASSFPRAASNTEAFF
-	TRBV7-8	-	TRBJ2-7	TGTGCCAGCAGCCATTGGTCACTCGAGCAGTACTTC	CASSHWSLEQYF
TRBD1	TRBV5-1	many	TRBJ1-4	TGCGCCAGCAGCACCGGACAGGGAGGCGAAAAACTGTTTTTT	CASSTGQGGEKLFF
-	TRBV29-1	few	TRBJ2-5	TGCAGCGTTGATTATACAGGCGGTGGGGAGACCCAGTACTTC	CSVDYTGGGETQYF
-	TRBV24-1	-	TRBJ2-5	TGTGCCACCAGTGATGTTACCAGAGGGGAGACCCAGTACTTC	CATSDVTRGETQYF
-	TRBV18	few	TRBJ2-3	TGTGCCAGCTCACCAGGGCGCGGGTATGGAGATACGCAGTATTTT	CASSPGRGYGDTQYF
TRBD2	TRBV9	few	TRBJ2-1	TGTGCCAGCAGCCTCGGGGGGGCTAGCGGTTACTACAATGAGCAGTTCTTC	CASSLGGASGYYNEQFF
-	TRBV6-2/TRBV6-3	few	TRBJ2-1	TGTGCCAGCAGTCAACCGGCGACTGGGCAGTTCTTC	CASSQPATGQFF
-	TRBV12-3/TRBV12-4	-	TRBJ2-1	TGTGCCAGCAGCCCGACAGGCGACAATGAGCAGTTCTTC	CASSPTGDNEQFF
-	TRBV5-1	-	TRBJ2-2	TGCGCCAGCAGCTTGGAGCAGGGTCGGAACACCGGGGAGCTGTTTTTT	CASSLEQGRNTGELFF
-	TRBV27	few	TRBJ2-5	TGTGCCAGCGCCGGGGAGACCCAGTACTTC	CASAGETQYF
-	TRBV6-2/TRBV6-3	many	TRBJ1-5	TGTGCCAGCAGTTACTCAAATGGGCAGCAGCCCCAGCATTTT	CASSYSNGQQPQHF
TRBD2	TRBV6-2/TRBV6-3	-	TRBJ2-7	TGTGCCAGCAGGACGGGAGGCGTATACGAGCAGTACTTC	CASRTGGVYEQYF
-	TRBV20-1	-	TRBJ2-3	TGCAGTGCTAGACCAAACACAGATACGCAGTATTTT	CSARPNTDTQYF
-	TRBV4-3	few	TRBJ2-1	TGCGCCAGCAGCCAGAAGGACCGGGGAAATGAGCAGTTCTTC	CASSQKDRGNEQFF
TRBD1	TRBV20-1	few	TRBJ2-5	TGCAGTGCTTACACAGGGGGCCGGGAGACCCAGTACTTC	CSAYTGGRETQYF
-	TRBV25-1	few	TRBJ1-1	TGTGCCAGCAGTGGGTGGATAACTGAAGCTTTCTTT	CASSGWITEAFF
-	TRBV5-6	many	TRBJ2-1	TGTGCCAGCAGCTTGGGCGCCAAGGCCCTTGTCCATGAGCAGTTCTTC	CASSLGAKALVHEQFF
TRBD2	TRBV3-1	-	TRBJ2-1	TGTGCCAGCAGCCAAGATGGTGCGGGAGTGGGGCAGTTCTTC	CASSQDGAGVGQFF
-	TRBV18	few	TRBJ2-2	TGTGCCAGCTCACATAACCGACCGAACACCGGGGAGCTGTTTTTT	CASSHNRPNTGELFF